The clone carrying this T cell receptor (beta chain) was picked up a small number of times. Its antigen is not known. This entry belongs to a study of T cells in Graves' hyperthyroidism and ophthalmopathy. Whole-study findings and limits: Stable hyperthyroidism was told apart from ophthalmopathy by a model built on 13 V-J features.

TCR beta CDR3 regions were amplified from RNA. Researchers ran a first-round RT-PCR on the TCR CDR3 using the HTBI primer set. TCRdb called the multiplex PCR reads again in MiXCR, with one record for every CDR3 protein. The data contain 330,000 or so distinct CDR3 sequences, approximately 18% of them singletons. The sample taken for sequencing was blood. This clonotype was obtained from a man aged 50-59 years with Graves' ophthalmopathy.

In DNA, the CDR3 is TGTGCCAGCAGGTGGGACAGGGGTAATTCGGAGACCCAGTACTTC. Translating gives CASRWDRGNSETQYF. The gene calls are TRBV7-2 and TRBJ2-5, with 10 bases that match TRBD1. This CDR3 is 15 amino acids long. Germline V gives CDR1 SGHTA, CDR2 FQGNSA. After removal of 6 bases from V and 5 bases from J, the junction contained 9 bases not matched to a gene.